This TCR beta chain stems from a study of identical twins. This clonotype has just a few counts. Its specificity is unknown. This CDR3 region has 14 residues. Germline-derived CDR1 and CDR2 are SGHDT and YYEEEE. V dropped 3 bases and J dropped 4 bases, with 10 bases sitting between them. General study points: Models underestimated TCR alpha sharing (out-of-frame) in monozygotic twins. Out-of-frame alpha sequences shared by twins were enriched for low generation probability.

TCRdb re-called the 5' RACE reads with MiXCR, one entry per CDR3 protein. The sample shows 240,000 or so distinct CDR3 sequences, roughly 7% of them seen only once. These data also formed part of another study, on yellow fever vaccine responses in identical twins.

This sequence was found in a woman younger than 30 in good health. The V gene is TRBV5-6, the J gene TRBJ2-2, with D hard to call. Sequenced input: memory (CD45RO+) T cells sorted from blood. In DNA, the CDR3 is TGTGCCAGCAGCTCGTGGGAACGCACCGGGGAGCTGTTTTTT. Translated: CASSSWERTGELFF.